These T cell receptor beta chains were read from a single sample in a study of regulatory T cells in long-lasting Graves disease. TCRdb re-analysed the multiplex PCR reads in MiXCR, keeping a single row per CDR3 protein. The profile shows about 400,000 distinct CDR3 sequences, under 25% of them singletons. Sequencing used peripheral blood mononuclear cells (PBMCs), obtained when the disease was refractory, from a patient treated with antithyroid drugs. Receptor source: a female donor with Graves disease. Each CDR3 is given with its conserved first and last residue. A D gene is named only where the DNA matches it firmly. Size values are once, few and many counts, or a class for expanded clones, and some rows have none.

NA,TRBV3-1,TRBJ1-3,NA,TGTGCCAGCAGCCAAGGGTGGGGTTCTGGAAACACCATATATTTT,CASSQGWGSGNTIYF
TRBD1,TRBV2,TRBJ1-1,many,TGTGCCAGCAAAGTGACAGGGAATGTGGAAGCTTTCTTT,CASKVTGNVEAFF
NA,TRBV10-3,TRBJ2-1,few,TGTGCCATCAGTTCAGGGATCTCCGGTAATGAGCAGTTCTTC,CAISSGISGNEQFF
TRBD2,TRBV19,TRBJ2-6,few,TGTGCCAGTAGTCGGACTAGCGGGACTTCGGGGGCCAACGTCCTGACTTTC,CASSRTSGTSGANVLTF
NA,TRBV28,TRBJ1-5,many,TGTGCCAGCAGTCCCTGGACAGATTATAGCAATCAGCCCCAGCATTTT,CASSPWTDYSNQPQHF
NA,TRBV10-3,TRBJ1-1,NA,TGTGCCATCAAGGGAGGGGGTGAGGCTTTCTTT,CAIKGGGEAFF
NA,TRBV11-2,TRBJ2-5,many,TGTGCCAGCAGCCCAAACCCCGTAAGACTTTTCCAAGAGACCCAGTACTTC,CASSPNPVRLFQETQYF
NA,TRBV6-2/TRBV6-3,TRBJ2-2,many,TGTGCCAGCAGTTACGGCGGCGGGGAGCTGTTTTTT,CASSYGGGELFF
NA,TRBV28,TRBJ2-1,NA,TGTGCCAGCAGAGCCCCTAGGAATGAGCAGTTCTTC,CASRAPRNEQFF
NA,TRBV10-3,TRBJ1-2,few,TGTGCCATCAGTGAGTGGGAAAGGACTAGCTACACCTTC,CAISEWERTSYTF
NA,TRBV30,TRBJ1-1,many,TGTGCCTGGAACCCCCAGGGAAACACTGAAGCTTTCTTT,CAWNPQGNTEAFF
TRBD2,TRBV18,TRBJ2-5,NA,TGTGCCAGCTCACCAGAGTCTAGCGGAGAGACCCAGTACTTC,CASSPESSGETQYF
NA,TRBV2,TRBJ1-4,few,TGTGCTGGGGGGGTCCCGCTGTTTTTT,CAGGVPLFF
TRBD2,TRBV7-2,TRBJ2-7,many,TGTGCCAGCAGCCCGCTAGCGGGAGGGCCTTACGAGCAGTACTTC,CASSPLAGGPYEQYF
NA,TRBV12-3/TRBV12-4,TRBJ2-2,NA,TGTGCCAGCAGCCGTACTAGTTTTAACACCGGGGAGCTGTTTTTT,CASSRTSFNTGELFF
NA,TRBV28,TRBJ2-7,many,TGTGCCAGCAAAGGTTTCTACGAGCAGTACTTC,CASKGFYEQYF
TRBD2,TRBV6-1,TRBJ2-7,NA,TGTGCCAGCAGTGACACTAGCGGGAGGGCCTACGAGCAGTACTTC,CASSDTSGRAYEQYF
NA,TRBV5-6,TRBJ1-6,few,TGTGCCAGCAGCTTGGAAGACAATAATTCACCCCTCCACTTT,CASSLEDNNSPLHF
TRBD2,TRBV6-2/TRBV6-3,TRBJ2-2,NA,TGTGCCAGCAGTCAACCGAGCGGGAGGGCCCCCGGGGAGCTGTTTTTT,CASSQPSGRAPGELFF
NA,TRBV10-1,TRBJ2-1,NA,TGCGCCAGCAGTGGGACACCTCAGGGAAGCGAGCAGTTCTTC,CASSGTPQGSEQFF
TRBD1,TRBV4-2,TRBJ1-5,NA,TGTGCCAGCAGCCAGACGACAGGGCTTAATCAGCCCCAGCATTTT,CASSQTTGLNQPQHF
TRBD1,TRBV29-1,TRBJ1-1,NA,TGCAGCGTTGTGTATGGACAGGTGAACACTGAAGCTTTCTTT,CSVVYGQVNTEAFF
NA,TRBV30,TRBJ1-4,few,TGTGCCTGGAGTTTATGGACCTCAACTAATGAAAAACTGTTTTTT,CAWSLWTSTNEKLFF
TRBD2,TRBV12-3/TRBV12-4,TRBJ2-3,few,TGTGCCAGCGCCGGGGAGCGGGGCCGCACAGATACGCAGTATTTT,CASAGERGRTDTQYF
NA,TRBV7-3,TRBJ2-5,many,TGTGCCAGCAGCCCTAACGCAGAAGAGACCCAGTACTTC,CASSPNAEETQYF
NA,TRBV5-6,TRBJ2-5,few,TGTGCCAGCAGTTATGGGTATAGCGGAGCTCAAGAGACCCAGTACTTC,CASSYGYSGAQETQYF
NA,TRBV28,TRBJ1-5,many,TGTGCCAGCAGGGGGGACACTTATAGCAATCAGCCCCAGCATTTT,CASRGDTYSNQPQHF
NA,TRBV29-1,TRBJ2-2,NA,TGCAGCGTCCGCTTTGGGTTGGGGACCGGGGAGCTGTTTTTT,CSVRFGLGTGELFF
NA,TRBV28,TRBJ2-2,many,TGTGCCAGCAGTCCGGGACACTGGAACACCGGGGAGCTGTTTTTT,CASSPGHWNTGELFF
TRBD2,TRBV18,TRBJ2-5,NA,TGTGCCAGCTCACCACCAAGCGGGAGTCCCCAAGAGACCCAGTACTTC,CASSPPSGSPQETQYF
NA,TRBV6-2/TRBV6-3,TRBJ2-7,many,TGTGCCAGCAGGGACTCCTCCCGCTACGAGCAGTACTTC,CASRDSSRYEQYF
TRBD2,TRBV20-1,TRBJ2-3,NA,TGCAGTGCTATTAGCGGGAGCCACACAGATACGCAGTATTTT,CSAISGSHTDTQYF
TRBD2,TRBV12-3/TRBV12-4,TRBJ2-1,NA,TGTGCCAGCACCCTTACTATAGCGGGAGAAGGACTTGAGCAGTTCTTC,CASTLTIAGEGLEQFF
TRBD2,TRBV20-1,TRBJ2-5,NA,TGCAGTGCTAGACGGGGGACTAGCCTCGAGACCCAGTACTTC,CSARRGTSLETQYF
NA,TRBV28,TRBJ2-7,many,TGTGCCAGCGGAGGGACCTACTACGAGCAGTACTTC,CASGGTYYEQYF
NA,TRBV30,TRBJ2-2,few,TGTGCCTGCCAGGTCACCGGGGAGCTGTTTTTT,CACQVTGELFF
NA,TRBV28,TRBJ1-1,many,TGTGCCAGCAGCTCTGACAAACATGGGAACACTGAAGCTTTCTTT,CASSSDKHGNTEAFF
TRBD2,TRBV27,TRBJ2-7,few,TGTGCCAGCAGTCCCCCGGGACTAGCGGGAGGGCCTCCCTACGAGCAGTACTTC,CASSPPGLAGGPPYEQYF
NA,TRBV6-5,TRBJ1-1,many,TGTGCCAGCAGTTCCCAACGGAACACTGAAGCTTTCTTT,CASSSQRNTEAFF
TRBD2,TRBV7-9,TRBJ2-5,few,TGTGCCAGCAGCTCCGTGGGGGAGGGGGAGACCCAGTACTTC,CASSSVGEGETQYF
NA,TRBV28,TRBJ1-1,many,TGTGCCAGCAGGCCCGGGACGACTACTGAAGCTTTCTTT,CASRPGTTTEAFF
NA,TRBV7-9,TRBJ2-2,few,TGTGCCAGCAGCTTTGGGGAAAGCACCGGGGAGCTGTTTTTT,CASSFGESTGELFF
TRBD2,TRBV6-2/TRBV6-3,TRBJ2-5,many,TGTGCCAGCAGTTATGCCCCCGAAGGTAGCGGGAAGACCCAGTACTTC,CASSYAPEGSGKTQYF
TRBD1,TRBV19,TRBJ1-1,many,TGTGCCAGTAGTATTGGGACAGGGAGGACTGAAGCTTTCTTT,CASSIGTGRTEAFF
NA,TRBV27,TRBJ2-2,many,TGTGCCAGCAGTTTTCTGGGCAGAAACACCGGGGAGCTGTTTTTT,CASSFLGRNTGELFF
TRBD2,TRBV7-2,TRBJ2-5,many,TGTGCCAGCAGCCCGAGGGAGGGACTAGCGGGCCCTGCACGGGAGACCCAGTACTTC,CASSPREGLAGPARETQYF